The sequence of this T cell receptor (beta chain) was determined in a study of blood T cell repertoires in COVID-19. Study summary: Samples taken during acute and convalescent COVID-19 were collected in the United States, Italy and Spain. From T cells, B-cell-depleted T cells, or PBMCs came the material, which was cDNA or gDNA.

Assay used: immunoSEQ multiplex PCR; TCRdb lists only in-frame clones, some missing. The table has 50,000 or so clones, about 85% seen once; the top ten hold around 5.1%. J gave up 9 bases and V 4 bases, and 9 bases lay outside the gene matches. Germline V gene data show CDR1 as SEHNR and CDR2 as FQNEAQ (reference sequence). This CDR3 has 15 amino acids. This sequence originates from a man aged 40-49 years with active COVID-19. What was sequenced was peripheral blood. This chain links TRBV7-9 with TRBJ1-6; 7 bases line up with TRBD1. This CDR3 is CASSSDRVGVSPLHF. In nucleotides, the CDR3 is TGTGCCAGCAGCTCCGACAGGGTCGGGGTTTCACCCCTCCACTTT.